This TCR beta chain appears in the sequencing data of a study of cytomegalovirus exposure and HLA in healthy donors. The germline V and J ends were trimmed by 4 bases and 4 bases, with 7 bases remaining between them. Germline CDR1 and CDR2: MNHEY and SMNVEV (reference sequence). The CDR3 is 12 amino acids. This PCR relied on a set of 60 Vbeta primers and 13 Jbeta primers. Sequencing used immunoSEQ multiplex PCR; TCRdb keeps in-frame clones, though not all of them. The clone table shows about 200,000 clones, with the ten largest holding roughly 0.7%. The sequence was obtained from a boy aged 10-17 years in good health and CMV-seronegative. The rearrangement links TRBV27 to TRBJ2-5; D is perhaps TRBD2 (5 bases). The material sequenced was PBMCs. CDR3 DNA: TGTGCCAGCAGTTCTCGGGGAGAGACCCAGTACTTC. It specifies CASSSRGETQYF.